The 30 T cell receptor beta chains reported below all come from one sample, sequenced in a study of control samples from healthy donors and cancer patients. Assay: immunoSEQ multiplex PCR; the TCRdb copy retains only in-frame clones and omits some. The sample yields 150,000 to 160,000 clones, 93% seen once. The source material was blood. The receptors were gathered from a man aged 50 to 60 in good health.

This chain connects TRBV25-1 to TRBJ2-7, with 7 bases lining up with TRBD2. Germline V gene data show CDR1 as MGHDK and CDR2 as SYGVNS. This CDR3 is built from 14 residues. With 3 bases clipped from V and 4 bases from J, the junction kept 6 bases outside the gene matches. Here the CDR3 DNA reads TGTGCCAGCAGTGAGTCGGCGGGAGCATACGAGCAGTACTTC. Translation gives CASSESAGAYEQYF.

The chain recombines TRBV11-2 with TRBJ2-1; D gene uncertain. CDR1 SGHAT and CDR2 FQNNGV come from the germline V gene. This CDR3 is 14 amino acids long. V lost 3 bases to trimming and J lost 2 bases, with 8 bases between them. The CDR3 DNA follows: TGTGCCAGCAGCTTGATCGACGCCTACAATGAGCAGTTCTTC. This sequence encodes CASSLIDAYNEQFF.

V usage is TRBV28 and J usage is TRBJ2-4; TRBD1 matches 7 bases. Germline trimming cut 7 bases from V and 0 bases from J; bases unmatched to any gene: 6. CDR1 and CDR2 from the germline V gene are MDHEN and SYDVKM. The CDR3 is made up of 15 amino acids. The CDR3 DNA follows: TGTGCCAGCACCCTCGCAGGGGGAGCCAAAAACATTCAGTACTTC. Its translation: CASTLAGGAKNIQYF. The full variable domain, with the rest looked up from reference TRBV28 and TRBJ2-4, is DVKVTQSSRYLVKRTGEKVFLECVQDMDHENMFWYRQDPGLGLRLIYFSYDVKMKEKGDIPEGYSVSREKKERFSLILESASTNQTSMYLCASTLAGGAKNIQYFGAGTRLSVL.

This chain links TRBV5-1 with TRBJ2-5; D might be TRBD1 or TRBD2, each matching 7 bases. V gave up 1 base and J gave up 2 bases, with 15 bases separating them. This CDR3 region has 16 residues. In germline, CDR1 is SGHRS, CDR2 YFSETQ. The CDR3 region has the DNA TGCGCCAGCAGCTTGCGGTCAGGGGGGGTTCAAGAGACCCAGTACTTC. Protein: CASSLRSGGVQETQYF. The full variable domain, its missing parts supplied by reference TRBV5-1 and TRBJ2-5, is KAGVTQTPRYLIKTRGQQVTLSCSPISGHRSVSWYQQTPGQGLQFLFEYFSETQRNKGNFPGRFSGRQFSNSRSEMNVSTLELGDSALYLCASSLRSGGVQETQYFGPGTRLLVL.

The chain is built from TRBV28 and TRBJ1-4; D is possibly TRBD1 (6 bases). From germline, CDR1 is MDHEN and CDR2 SYDVKM. The CDR3 totals 14 residues. V dropped 6 bases and J dropped 6 bases, with 14 bases sitting between them. The CDR3 spells CASRETGPYEKLFF. CDR3 nucleotide sequence: TGTGCCAGCAGGGAGACAGGACCCTATGAAAAACTGTTTTTT.

The chain couples TRBV5-6 to TRBJ1-1; perhaps TRBD1 as D (6 bases). The ends were cut back, 5 bases at V and 3 bases at J, with 20 bases in the middle. The CDR3 spans 16 residues. Germline lookup yields CDR1 SGHDT and CDR2 YYEEEE. The CDR3 DNA follows: TGTGCCAGCAGTTCCAAAAAACAGGGTCGGTACACTGAAGCTTTCTTT. This encodes CASSSKKQGRYTEAFF.

The genes are TRBV29-1 and TRBJ1-4, with TRBD1 matching 9 bases. The CDR3 runs 15 residues. With V trimmed by 8 bases and J by 7 bases, 14 bases remained unmatched. Per the germline V gene, CDR1 is SQVTM and CDR2 is ANQGSEA. The chain's CDR3 is CSTYGQGSLGEKLFF. As DNA, the CDR3 is TGCAGCACATACGGACAGGGGAGTTTAGGTGAAAAACTGTTTTTT. Full variable domain (rest looked up from reference TRBV29-1 and TRBJ1-4): SAVISQKPSRDICQRGTSLTIQCQVDSQVTMMFWYRQQPGQSLTLIATANQGSEATYESGFVIDKFPISRPNLTFSTLTVSNMSPEDSSIYLCSTYGQGSLGEKLFFGSGTQLSVL.

The rearrangement joins TRBV5-1 to TRBJ2-6; weak D call: TRBD1 (5 bases). V lost 4 bases, J lost 0 bases, and 11 bases lay in between. This CDR3 has 16 amino acids. The V gene's germline CDR1 is SGHRS and CDR2 YFSETQ. The CDR3 nucleotides are TGCGCCAGCAGCGGTGGGGCGAGCTCTGGGGCCAACGTCCTGACTTTC. It codes for CASSGGASSGANVLTF.

The chain has TRBV7-9 and TRBJ2-3; D call uncertain. The V end was cut by 6 bases, the J end by 4 bases, with 8 bases between. Germline CDR1 and CDR2: SEHNR and FQNEAQ (reference sequence). CDR3 length: 12 residues. The DNA of the CDR3 is TGTGCCAGCAGTCCGGTCCCAGATACGCAGTATTTT. It translates to CASSPVPDTQYF.

V is TRBV5-1 and J is TRBJ2-6; D is unresolved. CDR3 length equals 15 residues. Germline V gene lookup returns CDR1 SGHRS and CDR2 YFSETQ. V gave up 0 bases and J gave up 0 bases, with 4 bases separating them. Written as DNA, the CDR3 is TGCGCCAGCAGCTTGGCTCGCTCTGGGGCCAACGTCCTGACTTTC. Its protein is CASSLARSGANVLTF.

The chain joins TRBV5-1 to TRBJ2-7; 11 bases are a match to TRBD2. The germline V gene encodes CDR1 SGHRS and CDR2 YFSETQ. The J segment lost 4 bases and the V segment lost 1 base, leaving 1 base of the junction unmatched. This CDR3 has 14 amino acids. The DNA of the CDR3 is TGCGCCAGCAGCTTGTCTAGCGGGAGGTACGAGCAGTACTTC. Its translation is CASSLSSGRYEQYF.

The chain uses TRBV14 and TRBJ1-2; D is perhaps TRBD1 (5 bases). V lost 1 base and J 5 bases, leaving 8 bases between the germline ends. Germline lookup yields CDR1 SGHDN and CDR2 FVKESK. There are 13 residues in the CDR3. CDR3 sequence (DNA): TGTGCCAGCAGCCAAGGACAGAGATATGGCTACACCTTC. The encoded protein is CASSQGQRYGYTF.

This rearrangement joins TRBV15 to TRBJ1-5, with 7 bases lining up with TRBD1. The V gene's germline CDR1 is LNHNV and CDR2 YYDKDF (reference sequence). The CDR3 totals 16 residues. V shed 0 bases and J 5 bases; nucleotides not matched to a gene: 7. The CDR3 protein is CATSRDRGQLDQPQHF. The CDR3 DNA is TGTGCCACCAGCAGAGATAGGGGACAGTTGGATCAGCCCCAGCATTTT.

CDR3 loop: CASSFWTGGTGELFF. CDR3 nucleotide sequence: TGTGCCAGCAGCTTTTGGACAGGGGGCACCGGGGAGCTGTTTTTT. The chain recombines TRBV7-9 with TRBJ2-2, with TRBD1 identical over 10 bases. CDR1 SEHNR and CDR2 FQNEAQ come from the germline V gene (reference sequence). Trimming took 3 bases from V and 4 from J; bases not matched to a gene: 2. The CDR3 has 15 amino acids.

The chain couples TRBV4-2 to TRBJ2-2; 7 nucleotides agree with TRBD1. This CDR3 is built from 15 residues. Germline lookup yields CDR1 LGHNA and CDR2 YNFKEQ. V lost 4 bases and J lost 6; bases outside the gene matches: 8. CDR3 region: CASSRDDRVSGELFF. The CDR3 DNA is TGTGCCAGCAGCCGAGATGACAGGGTTTCCGGGGAGCTGTTTTTT.

The V gene is TRBV9, the J gene TRBJ2-1; 11 bases fit TRBD2. The CDR3 is 18 amino acids. Germline V gives CDR1 SGDLS, CDR2 YYNGEE. V shed 0 bases and J 1 base; nucleotides not matched to a gene: 6. The CDR3 protein is CASSVDLGTSGSYNEQFF. In nucleotides, the CDR3 is TGTGCCAGCAGCGTAGATTTAGGGACTAGCGGATCCTACAATGAGCAGTTCTTC. Together with reference TRBV9 and TRBJ2-1, the CDR3 gives the full variable domain: DSGVTQTPKHLITATGQRVTLRCSPRSGDLSVYWYQQSLDQGLQFLIQYYNGEERAKGNILERFSAQQFPDLHSELNLSSLELGDSALYFCASSVDLGTSGSYNEQFFGPGTRLTVL.

This rearrangement joins TRBV18 to TRBJ1-1, with unresolved D. The germline V gene has CDR1 KGHSH and CDR2 LQKENI. The V and J ends lost 0 bases and 3 bases respectively, with 8 bases between them. The CDR3 length is 14 residues. Here the CDR3 DNA reads TGTGCCAGCTCACCACCGCTGCGAGACACTGAAGCTTTCTTT. Residues: CASSPPLRDTEAFF.

The V and J genes are TRBV3-1 (or the pseudogene TRBV3-2) and TRBJ2-1; D ambiguous. This CDR3 contains 15 residues. The germline CDR1 and CDR2 sequences are LGHDT and YNNKEL (reference sequence). Between the trimmed V and J ends, which lost 1 base and 2 bases, there was a span of 9 bases. The CDR3 loop is CASSQGMGTYNEQFF. As DNA, the CDR3 is TGTGCCAGCAGCCAAGGAATGGGCACCTACAATGAGCAGTTCTTC.

The chain employs TRBV28 and TRBJ2-7, with D unresolved. Trimming took 3 bases from V and 5 from J, leaving 20 bases between them. Germline V CDR1 and CDR2: MDHEN, SYDVKM. The CDR3 covers 16 residues. The CDR3 DNA sequence: TGTGCCAGCAGTTTTAGGAGCCAGTCGTTAAAGCACGAGCAGTACTTC. Translating gives CASSFRSQSLKHEQYF.

The chain links TRBV3-1 (or the pseudogene TRBV3-2) to TRBJ1-1; perhaps TRBD1 as D (5 bases). V shed 0 bases and J shed 4 bases, with 15 bases lying between them. CDR3 length: 16 amino acids. The V gene's germline CDR1 is LGHDT and CDR2 YNNKEL (reference sequence). For the CDR3, the DNA is TGTGCCAGCAGCCAAGATTCGCAGGGAGAGGGCACTGAAGCTTTCTTT. Translation gives CASSQDSQGEGTEAFF.

V and J are TRBV7-6 and TRBJ2-1; 13 bases align to TRBD2. This CDR3 spans 17 amino acids. Germline V gene sequence: CDR1 SGHVS, CDR2 FNYEAQ. V lost 4 bases to trimming and J lost 7 bases; unmatched junction nucleotides: 10. As DNA, the CDR3 is TGTGCCAGCAGCTCCTTCCATACTAGCGGGAGGGGTAATGAGCAGTTCTTC. As protein: CASSSFHTSGRGNEQFF.

The genes are TRBV19 and TRBJ2-7; 14 bases match TRBD2. Unmatched junction bases numbered 9, after V lost 5 bases and J lost 6 bases. This CDR3 contains 16 residues. Germline CDR1 LNHDA, CDR2 SQIVND (reference sequence). The CDR3 nucleotides read TGTGCCAGTAGTCCACAGGGACTAGCGGGAGCGGGCGAGCAGTACTTC. Translation gives CASSPQGLAGAGEQYF.

The chain combines TRBV27 with TRBJ1-6; D not certain. Trimming cost V 1 base and J 0 bases, with 4 bases left between them. Germline values: CDR1 MNHEY, CDR2 SMNVEV (reference sequence). The length of the CDR3 is 15 residues. CDR3 loop: CASSLWSSYNSPLHF. DNA for the CDR3: TGTGCCAGCAGTTTATGGTCCTCCTATAATTCACCCCTCCACTTT.

The V gene is TRBV28, the J gene TRBJ1-4; D is unresolved. The germline V gene encodes CDR1 MDHEN and CDR2 SYDVKM. This CDR3 spans 13 amino acids. With 2 bases removed from V and 2 bases from J, the gap between germline ends came to 3 bases. The CDR3 coding sequence is TGTGCCAGCAGTTTACGGACTAATGAAAAACTGTTTTTT. It encodes CASSLRTNEKLFF.

The chain carries TRBV19 and TRBJ2-3; TRBD1 matches at 8 bases. J gave up 5 bases and V 1 base, and 5 bases lay outside the gene matches. The CDR3 has 15 residues. Germline V CDR1 and CDR2: LNHDA, SQIVND (reference sequence). The CDR3 nucleotides read TGTGCCAGTAGTATAGGGCAGGGGGCGAGAGATACGCAGTATTTT. Its protein is CASSIGQGARDTQYF.

The chain couples TRBV29-1 to TRBJ2-3; D uncertain. The V end lost 4 bases, the J end lost 0 bases, and 5 bases lay between the germline ends. The CDR3 contains 12 residues. Per germline, CDR1 SQVTM and CDR2 ANQGSEA. The CDR3 region has the DNA TGCAGCGTTGTGGCAAGCACAGATACGCAGTATTTT. This encodes CSVVASTDTQYF.

The chain combines TRBV5-1 with TRBJ2-5; D perhaps matches TRBD2 (7 bases). The ends were cut back, 5 bases at V and 2 bases at J, with 10 bases in the middle. The CDR3 covers 13 residues. Germline V CDR1 and CDR2: SGHRS, YFSETQ. CDR3 sequence: CASREGGQETQYF. The CDR3 DNA follows: TGCGCCAGCAGAGAGGGGGGGCAAGAGACCCAGTACTTC.

In its sample, this clone was seen a few times. V gene TRBV7-9 combines with J gene TRBJ1-5; TRBD1 matches at 7 bases. The CDR3 sequence is 15 residues long. Trimming cost V 1 base and J 4 bases; bases outside gene matches: 4. Germline V gene data show CDR1 as SEHNR and CDR2 as FQNEAQ (reference sequence). CDR3 DNA: TGTGCCAGCAGCTTAGGGGAGGGGGCGAATCAGCCCCAGCATTTT. Translating gives CASSLGEGANQPQHF.

V usage is TRBV7-3 and J usage is TRBJ2-5; no clear D. CDR3 length equals 14 residues. V shed 1 base and J shed 5 bases, with 11 bases lying between them. Germline CDR1 is SGHTA and CDR2 is FQGTGA. Here the CDR3 reads CASSLNPQSETQYF. The CDR3 DNA sequence: TGTGCCAGCAGCTTAAATCCCCAATCGGAGACCCAGTACTTC.

The rearrangement joins TRBV2 to TRBJ2-7, with 10 bases matching TRBD1. CDR3 length: 13 residues. Germline lookup yields CDR1 SNHLY and CDR2 FYNNEI. Losses at the gene ends were 7 bases for V and 7 bases for J; bases not matched to a gene: 7. The CDR3 nucleotides read TGTGCCAGCATCCGGGACAGGGGACAGGAGCAGTACTTC. Protein: CASIRDRGQEQYF.